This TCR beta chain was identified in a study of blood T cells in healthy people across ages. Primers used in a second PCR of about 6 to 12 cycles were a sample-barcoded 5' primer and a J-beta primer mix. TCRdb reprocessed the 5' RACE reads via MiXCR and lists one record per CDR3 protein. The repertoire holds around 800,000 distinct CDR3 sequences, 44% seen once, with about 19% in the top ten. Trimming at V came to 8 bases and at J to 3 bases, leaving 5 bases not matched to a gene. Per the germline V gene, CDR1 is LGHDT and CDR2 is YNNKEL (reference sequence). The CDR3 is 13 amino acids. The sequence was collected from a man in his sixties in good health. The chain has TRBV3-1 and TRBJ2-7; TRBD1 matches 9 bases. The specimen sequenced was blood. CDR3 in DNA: TGTGCCAGCGCCCGGACAGGGGACTACGAGCAGTACTTC. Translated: CASARTGDYEQYF.